This TCR beta chain comes out of a study of beta chain features in type 1 diabetes. The CDR3 spans 12 residues. Germline CDR1 SQVTM, CDR2 ANQGSEA. V shed 5 bases and J 4 bases; nucleotides not matched to a gene: 1. This clone appeared a few times. Antigen unknown. Overall study findings and caveats: Fewer junction insertions and more nucleotide deletions appeared in type 1 diabetes patients.

Sequencing targeted expressed TCRB transcripts, as all isolated RNA had been reverse transcribed. Assay used: immunoSEQ multiplex PCR; TCRdb lists only in-frame clones, some missing. The profile shows 300,000 to 400,000 clones, 11% of them singletons. The sample was naive CD4+ T cells from blood. The sequence came from a woman in her 30s in good health. V usage is TRBV29-1 and J usage is TRBJ2-1, with 8 nucleotides matching TRBD1. CDR3 nucleotides: TGCAGCGTTAGGACAGGGTACAATGAGCAGTTCTTC. It yields the protein CSVRTGYNEQFF.